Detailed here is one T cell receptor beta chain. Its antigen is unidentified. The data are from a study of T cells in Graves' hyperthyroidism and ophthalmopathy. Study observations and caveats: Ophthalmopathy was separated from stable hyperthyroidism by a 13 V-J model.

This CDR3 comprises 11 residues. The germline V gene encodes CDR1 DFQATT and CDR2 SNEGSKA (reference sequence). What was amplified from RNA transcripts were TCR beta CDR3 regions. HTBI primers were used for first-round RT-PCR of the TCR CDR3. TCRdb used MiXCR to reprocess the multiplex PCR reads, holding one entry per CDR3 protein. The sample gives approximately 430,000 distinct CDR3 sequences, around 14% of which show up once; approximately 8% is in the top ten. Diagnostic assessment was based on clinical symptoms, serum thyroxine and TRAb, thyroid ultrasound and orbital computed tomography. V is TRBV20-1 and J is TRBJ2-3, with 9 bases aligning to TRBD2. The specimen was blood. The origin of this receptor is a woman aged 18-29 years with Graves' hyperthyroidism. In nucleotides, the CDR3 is TGCATAGGGGATAGCGGGAGTAAGCGGTATTTT. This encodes CIGDSGSKRYF.